This T cell receptor beta chain was identified during a study of CD8 T cells in Susac syndrome. Random hexamers were used to reverse transcribe the RNA input (roughly 0.5 to 1 ug). TCRdb analysed the immunoSEQ multiplex PCR reads with MiXCR anew, one entry per CDR3 protein. The sample yields 130,000 to 150,000 distinct CDR3 sequences, approximately 95% seen once. General study points: The study's TCR sequencing and HLA analysis covered a relatively small number of individuals, and the study acknowledged this.

Concerning this clonotype: Its antigen is undetermined.

High-throughput TCR beta sequencing covered peripheral CD8+ and CD4+ T cells. The sample was CD8+ T cells from PBMCs. This clonotype was sampled from a human donor in good health.

The CDR3 here is CASSSLTSDSNTGELFF. The DNA of the CDR3 is TGTGCCAGCAGCTCCTTGACTAGCGATTCGAACACCGGGGAGCTGTTTTTT. V and J are TRBV7-9 and TRBJ2-2; 8 nucleotides agree with TRBD2. After removal of 4 bases from V and 0 bases from J, the junction contained 7 bases not matched to a gene. Germline V gene lookup returns CDR1 SEHNR and CDR2 FQNEAQ (reference sequence). This CDR3 is built from 17 residues.